The 17 T cell receptor beta chains in this list originate from one sample, sequenced in a study of radiotherapy plus CTLA-4 blockade in lung cancer. Assay used: immunoSEQ multiplex PCR; TCRdb lists only in-frame clones, some missing. This table has over 75,000 clones, about four fifths appearing once. The specimen was peripheral blood, collected from a patient treated with radiotherapy plus ipilimumab. The receptors derive from a human donor with non-small cell lung cancer who had stable disease on radiotherapy plus ipilimumab.

The genes are TRBV5-1 and TRBJ2-7; 7 nucleotides match TRBD1. Germline CDR1 and CDR2: SGHRS and YFSETQ. The CDR3 spans 13 residues. V lost 4 bases, J lost 5 bases, and 6 bases stayed unmatched. Written as DNA, the CDR3 is TGCGCCAGCAGCCGCACAGGGGCCAACGAGCAGTACTTC. Amino acids: CASSRTGANEQYF. Based on the CDR3 plus reference TRBV5-1 and TRBJ2-7, the full variable domain is KAGVTQTPRYLIKTRGQQVTLSCSPISGHRSVSWYQQTPGQGLQFLFEYFSETQRNKGNFPGRFSGRQFSNSRSEMNVSTLELGDSALYLCASSRTGANEQYFGPGTRLTVT.

V usage is TRBV27 and J usage is TRBJ2-3, with D tentatively TRBD2 (5 bases). The V end lost 0 bases, the J end lost 0 bases, and 10 bases lay between the germline ends. The germline gives CDR1 MNHEY, CDR2 SMNVEV (reference sequence). The CDR3 length is 16 residues. This CDR3 reads CASSLSKRWSTDTQYF. CDR3 sequence (DNA): TGTGCCAGCAGTTTATCGAAGCGGTGGAGCACAGATACGCAGTATTTT.

The chain couples TRBV11-2 to TRBJ2-7; possibly TRBD1 for D (6 bases). The V gene lost 0 bases and the J gene lost 5 bases, with 11 bases spanning the gap. This CDR3 is built from 14 residues. The germline CDR1 and CDR2 sequences are SGHAT and FQNNGV. The CDR3 nucleotides read TGTGCCAGCAGCTTAGAATTTGAGGGGGACGAGCAGTACTTC. Protein: CASSLEFEGDEQYF. The entire variable domain, with the rest obtained from reference TRBV11-2 and TRBJ2-7, is as follows: EAGVAQSPRYKIIEKRQSVAFWCNPISGHATLYWYQQILGQGPKLLIQFQNNGVVDDSQLPKDRFSAERLKGVDSTLKIQPAKLEDSAVYLCASSLEFEGDEQYFGPGTRLTVT.

The chain couples TRBV15 to TRBJ2-5; D is perhaps TRBD1 (5 bases). This CDR3 is 17 amino acids long. Trimming removed 2 bases at V and 0 bases at J, with 16 bases between. The V gene's germline CDR1 is LNHNV and CDR2 YYDKDF (reference sequence). CDR3 loop: CATSRTDRAPNQETQYF. The DNA of the CDR3 is TGTGCCACCAGCAGAACCGACAGAGCCCCCAACCAAGAGACCCAGTACTTC.

This clone showed up just a few times. This chain joins TRBV6-5 and TRBJ1-1; D perhaps matches TRBD1 (5 bases). From germline, CDR1 is MNHEY and CDR2 SVGAGI. CDR3 length equals 13 residues. Trimming took off 7 bases at V and 7 bases at J, with 16 bases between the two ends. CDR3 DNA sequence: TGTGCCAGCACCGAGAGGCAGGGCCTTGAAGCTTTCTTT. As protein: CASTERQGLEAFF.

The chain employs TRBV19 and TRBJ2-5, with 13 bases aligning to TRBD2. Looked up from germline, CDR1 is LNHDA and CDR2 is SQIVND (reference sequence). Germline trimming cut 6 bases from V and 2 bases from J; bases unmatched to any gene: 6. CDR3 length: 16 residues. In nucleotides, the CDR3 is TGTGCCAGTAGAAGACTAGCGGGGGGACTGCAAGAGACCCAGTACTTC. This gives the protein CASRRLAGGLQETQYF.

This chain uses TRBV29-1 with TRBJ2-5; 8 nucleotides match TRBD1. CDR3 size: 13 residues. CDR1 is SQVTM, CDR2 ANQGSEA, per germline. V was pared by 6 bases and J by 5 bases, with 8 bases of the junction left unmatched. The CDR3 nucleotides are TGCAGCGTACGGCAGGGGGCGACGGAGACCCAGTACTTC. Its protein is CSVRQGATETQYF.

The chain is built from TRBV11-3 and TRBJ2-2; 10 positions agree with TRBD1. The CDR3 loop spans 15 amino acids. Trimming cost V 6 bases and J 5 bases; bases outside gene matches: 6. Germline CDR1 SGHNT, CDR2 YENEEA. CDR3 bases: TGTGCCAGCAGGATGGGACAGGGGTCGACCGGGGAGCTGTTTTTT. Translation: CASRMGQGSTGELFF.

This sequence joins TRBV29-1 and TRBJ2-1; D is perhaps TRBD2 (5 bases). V was trimmed by 8 bases and J by 5 bases, leaving 13 bases between them. The germline gives CDR1 SQVTM, CDR2 ANQGSEA. This CDR3 comprises 12 residues. The CDR3 nucleotides read TGCAGCCCGTCCGGGATCAACAATGAGCAGTTCTTC. Translation: CSPSGINNEQFF.

A word on this clone: Mismatch with germline at one junction end may stem from a read error. This sequence joins TRBV7-7 and TRBJ2-2, with D perhaps assigned TRBD1 or TRBD2 (5 bases each). Looked up from germline, CDR1 is SSHAT and CDR2 is FNYEAQ (reference sequence). CDR3 length: 16 amino acids. The CDR3 loop is CASSAGSGRNTGELFF. CDR3 bases: TGTGCTAGCAGCGCGGGTTCGGGACGGAACACCGGGGAGCTGTTTTTT.

The rearrangement joins TRBV6-1 to TRBJ2-6; no clear D. The CDR3 spans 13 residues. CDR1 is MNHNS and CDR2 is SASEGT in the germline V gene. V was clipped by 10 bases and J by 0 bases, with 7 bases between them. CDR3 DNA sequence: TGTGCCATCGCCCGCTCTGGGGCCAACGTCCTGACTTTC. Its protein is CAIARSGANVLTF.

This clone was observed once. This chain links TRBV28 with TRBJ2-1; TRBD1 aligns across 8 bases. The length of the CDR3 is 16 residues. J lost 4 bases, V lost 3 bases, and 8 bases had no gene match. Germline loops: CDR1 MDHEN, CDR2 SYDVKM. The CDR3: CASSFLGTGRYNEQFF. CDR3 in DNA: TGTGCCAGCAGTTTTCTCGGGACAGGCCGGTACAATGAGCAGTTCTTC.

The V call is TRBV19, the J call TRBJ2-7; D is possibly TRBD1 (6 bases). Between the trimmed V and J ends, which lost 7 bases and 2 bases, there was a span of 24 bases. CDR1 is LNHDA and CDR2 is SQIVND in the germline V gene (reference sequence). This CDR3 is built from 17 residues. Written as DNA, the CDR3 is TGTGCCAGTACCCGGGACGGCGGCCAGGGGTCCACCTACGAGCAGTACTTC. It codes for CASTRDGGQGSTYEQYF.

This chain connects TRBV10-2 to TRBJ2-2; D is unresolved. CDR1 is WSHSY and CDR2 is SAAADI in the germline V gene. V lost 2 bases and J lost 4, with 11 bases in between. CDR3 size: 15 residues. Written as DNA, the CDR3 is TGCGCCAGCAGTGAGAATCTCCCGGCCACCGGGGAGCTGTTTTTT. It specifies CASSENLPATGELFF.

The V gene is TRBV19, the J gene TRBJ2-1, with D possibly TRBD2 on 6 matching bases. V was clipped by 1 base and J by 4 bases, with 14 bases between them. There are 16 residues in the CDR3. Germline V gene sequence: CDR1 LNHDA, CDR2 SQIVND (reference sequence). The DNA for the CDR3 is TGTGCCAGTAGTATAGGTAGCCGGGACTGGTACAATGAGCAGTTCTTC. Its translation: CASSIGSRDWYNEQFF.

The chain links TRBV29-1 to TRBJ2-1; 8 bases fit TRBD1. Looked up from germline, CDR1 is SQVTM and CDR2 is ANQGSEA. The J segment lost 6 bases and the V segment lost 7 bases, leaving 2 bases of the junction unmatched. CDR3 length equals 11 residues. The CDR3 DNA reads TGCAGCGGAGACAGGGGCAATGAGCAGTTCTTC. Its translation: CSGDRGNEQFF.

The chain couples TRBV5-1 to TRBJ1-1, with no clear D. The CDR3 runs 17 residues. In germline, CDR1 is SGHRS, CDR2 YFSETQ. Trimming left V 1 base short and J 4 bases short, with 20 bases between. The chain's CDR3 is CASSLREMIGVATEAFF. In nucleotides, the CDR3 is TGCGCCAGCAGCTTGCGAGAGATGATCGGGGTGGCCACTGAAGCTTTCTTT.